Reported below is one T cell receptor (beta chain). This clone was seen repeatedly, ten times or more. Its antigen target is currently unknown. No quality values exist for individual bases; no much larger clone is one base distant. V is shortened by 1 base, J by 1 base, and the region joining them spans 7 bases. The germline V gene (reference sequence) yields GTSNPN for CDR1 and SVGIG for CDR2. The CDR3 goes from the cysteine to the phenylalanine over 14 residues. Only CDR3 DNA is held: 42 bases, read in frame from base 1. This entry is derived from a study of metastatic and nonmetastatic thyroid tumors (TCRdb year 2020). In the study overall: Repertoires were compared across peripheral blood and tumor or nodule tissue samples from malignant and benign thyroid patients. Summary of the overall study and its limitations: In both blood and tumor samples, malignant tumors were reported to have significantly higher TCR beta diversity than benign nodules.

No patient had received any treatment before thyroid surgery. Patient clinical samples collected from about 2012 to 2018 were retrospectively analysed using T-cell receptor beta sequencing. Library construction relied on PCR. Sequenced using an Illumina HiSeq 4000. The TCR beta-chain CDR3 region of each patient was profiled by high-throughput sequencing. In the authors' own workflow: CDR3 differences across clinicopathological groups were used to build a classifier for discriminating distant-metastatic papillary thyroid cancer patients. The Shannon index was used to measure repertoire diversity, and the Morisita-Horn index was used to measure how similar tumor and blood repertoires were. TCRdb redid the processing of the public reads, applying fastp at Q25 and MiXCR, and retained in-frame beta chains. These V and J calls are TCRdb output, not the study's own analysis. The sample includes fewer than 16,000 clones, with under 25% observed a single time. Around 8.1% of the sample is held by the ten biggest clonotypes.

The TCR originated in a female donor with papillary thyroid cancer or a benign thyroid nodule (not recorded which). Some clones in this sample may be carry-over from other donors' samples. What was sequenced was tumor tissue. This chain joins TRBV30 to TRBJ1-4; no D gene can be assigned with confidence. The base sequence is TGTGCCTGGAGTGGTGGCGGAACTAATGAAAAACTGTTTTTT. Its protein reads: CAWSGGGTNEKLFF.